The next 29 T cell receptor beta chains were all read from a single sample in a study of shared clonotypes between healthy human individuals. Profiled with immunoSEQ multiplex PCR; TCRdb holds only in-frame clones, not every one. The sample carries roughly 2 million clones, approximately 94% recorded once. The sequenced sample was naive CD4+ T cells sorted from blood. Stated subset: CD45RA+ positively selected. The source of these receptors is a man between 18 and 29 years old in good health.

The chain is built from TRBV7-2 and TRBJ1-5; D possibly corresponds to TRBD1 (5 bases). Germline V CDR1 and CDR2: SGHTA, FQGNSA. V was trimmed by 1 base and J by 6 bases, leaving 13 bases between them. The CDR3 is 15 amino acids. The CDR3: CASSLDFAGRQPQHF. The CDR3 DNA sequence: TGTGCCAGCAGCTTAGATTTTGCGGGGCGTCAGCCCCAGCATTTT.

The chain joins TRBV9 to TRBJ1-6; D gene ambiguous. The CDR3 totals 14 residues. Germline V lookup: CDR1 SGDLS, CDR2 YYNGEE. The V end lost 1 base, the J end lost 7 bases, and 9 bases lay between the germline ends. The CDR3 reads CASSVTIGNSPLHF. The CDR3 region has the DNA TGTGCCAGCAGCGTAACAATCGGAAATTCACCCCTCCACTTT.

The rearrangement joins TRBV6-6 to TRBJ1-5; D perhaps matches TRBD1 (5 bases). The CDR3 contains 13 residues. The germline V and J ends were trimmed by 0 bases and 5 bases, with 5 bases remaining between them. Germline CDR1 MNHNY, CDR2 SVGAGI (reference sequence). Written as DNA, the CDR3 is TGTGCCAGCAGTTACTCAGGGGATCAGCCCCAGCATTTT. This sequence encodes CASSYSGDQPQHF.

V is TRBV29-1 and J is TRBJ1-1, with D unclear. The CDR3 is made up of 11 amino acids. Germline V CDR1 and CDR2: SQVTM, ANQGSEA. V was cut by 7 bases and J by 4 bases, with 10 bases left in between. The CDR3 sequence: CSAGEITEAFF. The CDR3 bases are TGCAGCGCCGGGGAAATCACTGAAGCTTTCTTT.

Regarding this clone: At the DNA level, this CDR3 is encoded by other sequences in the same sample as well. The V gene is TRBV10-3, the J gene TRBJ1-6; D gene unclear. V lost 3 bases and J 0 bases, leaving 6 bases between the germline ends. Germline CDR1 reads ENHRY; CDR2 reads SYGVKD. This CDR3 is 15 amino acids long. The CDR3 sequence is CAISDRSSYNSPLHF. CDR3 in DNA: TGTGCCATCAGTGACAGGAGCTCCTATAATTCACCCCTCCACTTT.

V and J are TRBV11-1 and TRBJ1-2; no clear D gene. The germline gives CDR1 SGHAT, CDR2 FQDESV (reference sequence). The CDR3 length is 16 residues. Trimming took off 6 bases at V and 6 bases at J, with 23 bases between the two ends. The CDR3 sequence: CASSSEGSGRTDGYTF. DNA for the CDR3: TGTGCCAGCAGTTCGGAGGGTTCCGGACGAACCGATGGCTACACCTTC.

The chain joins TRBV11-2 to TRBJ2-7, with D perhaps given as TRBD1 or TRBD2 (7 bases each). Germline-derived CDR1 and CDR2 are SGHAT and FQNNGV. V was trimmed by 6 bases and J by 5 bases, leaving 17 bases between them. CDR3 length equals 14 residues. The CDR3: CASRGRDSPHEQYF. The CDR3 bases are TGTGCCAGCAGAGGGAGGGACAGTCCCCACGAGCAGTACTTC. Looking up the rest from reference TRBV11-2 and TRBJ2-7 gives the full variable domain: EAGVAQSPRYKIIEKRQSVAFWCNPISGHATLYWYQQILGQGPKLLIQFQNNGVVDDSQLPKDRFSAERLKGVDSTLKIQPAKLEDSAVYLCASRGRDSPHEQYFGPGTRLTVT.

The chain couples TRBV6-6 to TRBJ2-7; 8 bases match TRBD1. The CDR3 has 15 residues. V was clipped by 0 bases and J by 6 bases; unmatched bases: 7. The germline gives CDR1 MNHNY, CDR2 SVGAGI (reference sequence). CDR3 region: CASSYSIDTGGEQYF. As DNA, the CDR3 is TGTGCCAGCAGTTACTCAATCGACACAGGGGGCGAGCAGTACTTC.

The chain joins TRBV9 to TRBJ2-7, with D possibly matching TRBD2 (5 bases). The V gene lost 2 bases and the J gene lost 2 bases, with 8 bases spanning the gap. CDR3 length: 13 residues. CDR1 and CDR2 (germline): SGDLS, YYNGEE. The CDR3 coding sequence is TGTGCCAGCAGCGTCGAGGGAGCCTACGAGCAGTACTTC. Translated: CASSVEGAYEQYF. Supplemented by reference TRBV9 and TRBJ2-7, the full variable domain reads DSGVTQTPKHLITATGQRVTLRCSPRSGDLSVYWYQQSLDQGLQFLIQYYNGEERAKGNILERFSAQQFPDLHSELNLSSLELGDSALYFCASSVEGAYEQYFGPGTRLTVT.

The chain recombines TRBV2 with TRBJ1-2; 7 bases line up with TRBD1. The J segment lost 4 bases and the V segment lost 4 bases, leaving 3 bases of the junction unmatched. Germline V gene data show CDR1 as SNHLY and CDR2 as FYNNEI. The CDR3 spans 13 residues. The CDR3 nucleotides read TGTGCCAGCAGTGGACAGGGAGGCTATGGCTACACCTTC. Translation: CASSGQGGYGYTF.

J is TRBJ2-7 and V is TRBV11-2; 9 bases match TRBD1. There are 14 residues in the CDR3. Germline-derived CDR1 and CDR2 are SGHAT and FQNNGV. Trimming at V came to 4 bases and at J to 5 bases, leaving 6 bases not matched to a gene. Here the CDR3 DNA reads TGTGCCAGCAGCTCCCAGGGACAGGGACACGAGCAGTACTTC. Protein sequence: CASSSQGQGHEQYF.

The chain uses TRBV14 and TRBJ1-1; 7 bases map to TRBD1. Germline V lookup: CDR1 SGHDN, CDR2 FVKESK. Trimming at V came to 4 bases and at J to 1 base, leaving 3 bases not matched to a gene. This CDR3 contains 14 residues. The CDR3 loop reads CASSPRGGNTEAFF. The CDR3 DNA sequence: TGTGCCAGCAGCCCCAGGGGGGGGAACACTGAAGCTTTCTTT.

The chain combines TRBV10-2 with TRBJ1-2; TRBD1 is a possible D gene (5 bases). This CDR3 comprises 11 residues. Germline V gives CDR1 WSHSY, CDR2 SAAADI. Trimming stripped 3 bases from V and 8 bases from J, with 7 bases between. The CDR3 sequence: CASSDGGGYTF. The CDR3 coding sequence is TGCGCCAGCAGTGACGGGGGGGGCTACACCTTC.

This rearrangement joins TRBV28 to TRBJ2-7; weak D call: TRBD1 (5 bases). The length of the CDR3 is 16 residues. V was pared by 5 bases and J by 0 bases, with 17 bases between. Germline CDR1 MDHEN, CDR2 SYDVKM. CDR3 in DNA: TGTGCCAGCAGTGGGGCCGACCAGGCTAGCTCCTACGAGCAGTACTTC. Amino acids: CASSGADQASSYEQYF. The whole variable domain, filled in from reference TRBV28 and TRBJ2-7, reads DVKVTQSSRYLVKRTGEKVFLECVQDMDHENMFWYRQDPGLGLRLIYFSYDVKMKEKGDIPEGYSVSREKKERFSLILESASTNQTSMYLCASSGADQASSYEQYFGPGTRLTVT.

This CDR3 is CASSPRGGLRTDTQYF. CDR3 DNA: TGTGCCAGCAGCCCCAGGGGGGGGCTACGCACAGATACGCAGTATTTT. The V call is TRBV7-3, the J call TRBJ2-3; D is perhaps TRBD1 or TRBD2 (7 bases each). CDR3 size: 16 residues. V shed 5 bases and J shed 1 base, with 16 bases lying between them. The germline gives CDR1 SGHTA, CDR2 FQGTGA.

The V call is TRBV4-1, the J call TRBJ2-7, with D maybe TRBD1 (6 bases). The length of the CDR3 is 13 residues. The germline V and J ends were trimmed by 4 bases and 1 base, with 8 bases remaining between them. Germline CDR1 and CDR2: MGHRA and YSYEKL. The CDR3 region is CASSPGQSYEQYF. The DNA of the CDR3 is TGCGCCAGCAGCCCTGGACAGTCCTACGAGCAGTACTTC.

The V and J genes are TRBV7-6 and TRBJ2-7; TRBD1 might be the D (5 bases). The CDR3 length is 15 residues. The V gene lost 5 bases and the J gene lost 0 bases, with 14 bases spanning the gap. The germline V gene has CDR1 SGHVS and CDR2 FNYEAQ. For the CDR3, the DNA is TGTGCCAGCAGCGCAGGCACAGGAACCTCCTACGAGCAGTACTTC. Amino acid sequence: CASSAGTGTSYEQYF. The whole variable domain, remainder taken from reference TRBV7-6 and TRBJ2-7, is GAGVSQSPRYKVTKRGQDVALRCDPISGHVSLYWYRQALGQGPEFLTYFNYEAQQDKSGLPNDRFSAERPEGSISTLTIQRTEQRDSAMYRCASSAGTGTSYEQYFGPGTRLTVT.

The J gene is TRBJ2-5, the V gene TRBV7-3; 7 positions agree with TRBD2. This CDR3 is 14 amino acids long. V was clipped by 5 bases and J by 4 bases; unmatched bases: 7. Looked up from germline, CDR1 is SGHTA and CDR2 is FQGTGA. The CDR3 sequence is CASSRTRSSETQYF. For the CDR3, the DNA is TGTGCCAGCAGCCGGACTAGATCGTCAGAGACCCAGTACTTC.

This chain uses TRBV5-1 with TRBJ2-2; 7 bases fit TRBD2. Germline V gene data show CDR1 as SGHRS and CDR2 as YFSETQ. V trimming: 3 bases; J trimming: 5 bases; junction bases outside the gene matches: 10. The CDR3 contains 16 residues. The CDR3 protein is CASSYTRGLRTGELFF. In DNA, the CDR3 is TGCGCCAGCAGCTATACGCGGGGGTTAAGGACCGGGGAGCTGTTTTTT. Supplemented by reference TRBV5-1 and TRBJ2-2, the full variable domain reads KAGVTQTPRYLIKTRGQQVTLSCSPISGHRSVSWYQQTPGQGLQFLFEYFSETQRNKGNFPGRFSGRQFSNSRSEMNVSTLELGDSALYLCASSYTRGLRTGELFFGEGSRLTVL.

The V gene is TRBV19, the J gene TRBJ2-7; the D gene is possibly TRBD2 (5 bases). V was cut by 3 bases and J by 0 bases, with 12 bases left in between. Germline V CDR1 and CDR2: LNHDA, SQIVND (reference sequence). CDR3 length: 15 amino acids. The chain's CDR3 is CASSILLASSYEQYF. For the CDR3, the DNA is TGTGCCAGTAGTATCCTCCTAGCAAGCTCCTACGAGCAGTACTTC.

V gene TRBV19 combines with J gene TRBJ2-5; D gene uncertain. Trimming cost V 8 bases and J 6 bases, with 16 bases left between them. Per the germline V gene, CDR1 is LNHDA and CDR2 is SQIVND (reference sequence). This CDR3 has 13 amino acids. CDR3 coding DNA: TGTGCCAGTTCCCTGGCTTTCCCCAAGACCCAGTACTTC. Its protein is CASSLAFPKTQYF.

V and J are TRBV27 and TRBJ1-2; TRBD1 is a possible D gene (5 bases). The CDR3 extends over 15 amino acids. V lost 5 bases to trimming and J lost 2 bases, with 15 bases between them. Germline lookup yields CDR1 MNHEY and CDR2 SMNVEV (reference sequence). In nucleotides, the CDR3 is TGTGCCAGCAGTCCAACAGGATTTTCAAACTATGGCTACACCTTC. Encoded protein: CASSPTGFSNYGYTF.

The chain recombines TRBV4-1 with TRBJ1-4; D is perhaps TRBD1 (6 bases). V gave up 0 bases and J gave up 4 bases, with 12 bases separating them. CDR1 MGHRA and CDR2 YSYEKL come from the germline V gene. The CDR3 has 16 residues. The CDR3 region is CASSQEGTGLNEKLFF. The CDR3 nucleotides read TGCGCCAGCAGCCAAGAGGGCACAGGGCTTAATGAAAAACTGTTTTTT.

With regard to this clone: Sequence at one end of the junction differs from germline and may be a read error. CDR3 residues: CASSLGNKGTGELFF. The CDR3 DNA reads as TGTGCTAGCAGCTTAGGGAACAAGGGCACCGGGGAGCTGTTTTTT. The rearrangement links TRBV7-7 to TRBJ2-2; D remains unclear. Germline CDR1 and CDR2: SSHAT and FNYEAQ (reference sequence). CDR3 length: 15 amino acids.

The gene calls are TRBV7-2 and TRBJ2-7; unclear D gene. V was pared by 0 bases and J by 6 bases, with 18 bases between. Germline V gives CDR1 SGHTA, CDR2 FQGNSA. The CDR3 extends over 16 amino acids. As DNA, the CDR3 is TGTGCCAGCAGCTTAGCGCTTGGCGACTGGCTAGGCGAGCAGTACTTC. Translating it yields CASSLALGDWLGEQYF.

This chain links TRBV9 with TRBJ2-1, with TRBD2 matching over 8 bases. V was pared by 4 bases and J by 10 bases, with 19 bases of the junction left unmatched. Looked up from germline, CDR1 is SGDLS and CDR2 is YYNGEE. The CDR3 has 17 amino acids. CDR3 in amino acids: CASSLELGLGYTGEQFF. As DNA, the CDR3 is TGTGCCAGCAGCCTCGAATTGGGACTAGGATATACGGGAGAGCAGTTCTTC.

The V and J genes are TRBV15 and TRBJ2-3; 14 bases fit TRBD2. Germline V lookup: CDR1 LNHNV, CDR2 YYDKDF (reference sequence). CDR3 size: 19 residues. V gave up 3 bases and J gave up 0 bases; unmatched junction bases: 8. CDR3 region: CATSRMGLAGALSTDTQYF. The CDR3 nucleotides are TGTGCCACCAGCAGGATGGGACTAGCGGGAGCCCTTAGCACAGATACGCAGTATTTT.

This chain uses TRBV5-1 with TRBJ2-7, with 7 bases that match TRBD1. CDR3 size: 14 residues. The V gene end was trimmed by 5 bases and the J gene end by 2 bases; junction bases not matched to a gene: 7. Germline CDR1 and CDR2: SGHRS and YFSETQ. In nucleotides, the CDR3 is TGCGCCAGCAGGAAAGACAGGGTTACCTACGAGCAGTACTTC. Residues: CASRKDRVTYEQYF.

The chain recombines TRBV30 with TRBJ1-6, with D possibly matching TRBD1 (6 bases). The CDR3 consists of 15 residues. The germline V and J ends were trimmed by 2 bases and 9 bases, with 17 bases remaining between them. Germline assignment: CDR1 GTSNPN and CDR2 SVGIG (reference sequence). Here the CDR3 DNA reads TGTGCCTGGAGTTTGTCCGGGACAAGGGGTTCACCCCTCCACTTT. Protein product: CAWSLSGTRGSPLHF.